These T cell receptor beta chains were read from a single sample in a study of CD8+CD57+ T cells in acquired aplastic anemia. MiXCR, applied by TCRdb to the reads, yields one record per CDR3 protein. The table lists around 400,000 distinct CDR3 sequences, 55% to 70% of them singletons. The sequenced sample consisted of sorted CD4+, CD8+, or CD8+CD57+ T cells (not recorded which) from PBMCs. These receptors were taken from a human donor in good health, serving as a control. The CDR3 runs from the conserved cysteine through the conserved F or W. The order of the fields is D gene, V gene, clone size, J gene, CDR3 DNA, CDR3 protein. D genes are given only for firm matches. Some rows mark clone size as missing; the rest say once, few, many or name a class of expanded clone.

.	TRBV3-1	many	TRBJ1-1	TGTGCCAGCAGCCGGGCCTGGGGTGAAGCTTTCTTT	CASSRAWGEAFF
TRBD1	TRBV6-2/TRBV6-3	many	TRBJ2-7	TGTGCCAGCAGTTCTTTTGGGACAGGGAGATGGTACGAGCAGTACTTC	CASSSFGTGRWYEQYF
TRBD2	TRBV20-1	many	TRBJ2-3	TGCAGTAGACTAGCGGGAAGCACAGATACGCAGTATTTT	CSRLAGSTDTQYF
TRBD1	TRBV24-1	.	TRBJ2-7	TGTGCCACCAGTGACTCCGGGACAGGGGCAACCTACGAGCAGTACTTC	CATSDSGTGATYEQYF
TRBD2	TRBV9	.	TRBJ2-1	TGTGCCAGCAGCGTAGGAGTTGGGGACTATGAGGAGTTCTTC	CASSVGVGDYEEFF
TRBD1	TRBV5-1	many	TRBJ2-3	TGCGCCAGCAGCTTTGGACAGGGGCCAGATACGCAGTATTTT	CASSFGQGPDTQYF
.	TRBV6-1	many	TRBJ2-2	TGTGCCAGCAGTGGCCGGGGTTGGACCGGGGAGCTGTTTTTT	CASSGRGWTGELFF
TRBD1	TRBV7-3	few	TRBJ1-6	TGTGCCAGCAGCCGTACCGGGACAGAGAATTCACCCCTCCACTTT	CASSRTGTENSPLHF
TRBD1	TRBV7-3	.	TRBJ1-4	TGTGCCAGCAGCTTACAAGGAATCGACAGGGCTCTGGCTAAACTGTTTTTT	CASSLQGIDRALAKLFF
.	TRBV19	many	TRBJ2-3	TGTGCCAGTAGTGGACAGATCAGCACAGATACGCAGTATTTT	CASSGQISTDTQYF
.	TRBV13	.	TRBJ1-2	TGTGCCAGCAGCCCCCGATATGGCTACACCTTC	CASSPRYGYTF
.	TRBV14	once	TRBJ2-2	TGTGCCAGCAGCCGAGATTACGGGGGTTCACCCCTCCTGTTTTTT	CASSRDYGGSPLLFF
TRBD1	TRBV3-1	many	TRBJ1-1	TGTGCCAGCAGCCAGGGGACAGGGACCGCAAACACTGAAGCTTTCTTT	CASSQGTGTANTEAFF
TRBD2	TRBV6-1	.	TRBJ2-1	TGTGCCAGCAGTGAACTAGCATCGGGAGGGAATGAGCAGTTCTTC	CASSELASGGNEQFF
.	TRBV29-1	.	TRBJ2-1	TGCAGCGTAGAACTAGCTTCGCCCTACGATGAGCAGTTCTTC	CSVELASPYDEQFF
.	TRBV5-1	.	TRBJ1-2	TGCGCCAGCAGCTCTCTCGACGGAGGCTATGGCTACACCTTC	CASSSLDGGYGYTF
.	TRBV11-2	once	TRBJ1-1	TGTGCCAGCAGCCTCCTAGGGGGGGTCGACACTGAAGCTTTCTTT	CASSLLGGVDTEAFF
.	TRBV19	.	TRBJ2-1	TGTGCCAGTAGCCTCAGCTCCTACGATGAGCAGTTCTTC	CASSLSSYDEQFF
.	TRBV7-2	.	TRBJ1-5	TGTGCCAGCAGGAGGAGGGCAGGCGCGGGACAGCCCCAGCATTTT	CASRRRAGAGQPQHF
.	TRBV9	.	TRBJ1-2	TGTGCCAGCAGCGTAGACGCAGGGCAGCCCCAGGATTGGGATGGCTACACCTTC	CASSVDAGQPQDWDGYTF
.	TRBV25-1	few	TRBJ1-2	TGTGCCAGCAGTGAATTCCACGCTACCTATGGCTACACCTTC	CASSEFHATYGYTF
.	TRBV20-1	.	TRBJ1-1	TGCAGTGCTAGAACATTGAACACTGAAGCTTTCTTT	CSARTLNTEAFF
.	TRBV19	.	TRBJ2-7	TGTGCCAGTAGTATGGAAGGCGGTGGGTGGTACGAGCAGTACTTC	CASSMEGGGWYEQYF
.	TRBV29-1	once	TRBJ2-5	TGCAGCATTTCGAGCTTTAAAGAGACCCAGTACTTC	CSISSFKETQYF
.	TRBV20-1	.	TRBJ2-1	TGCGGTGCTAGTGGACAAAACTATGGCTACACCTTCTTC	CGASGQNYGYTFF
TRBD2	TRBV29-1	.	TRBJ2-3	TGCAGCGTCGAACACACCGGGACTAGCGGGGGGGCAGTGGGTACGCAGTATTTT	CSVEHTGTSGGAVGTQYF
TRBD1	TRBV9	.	TRBJ2-7	TGTGCCAGCAGCGTGCCGGGACAGGGCGTATACGAGCAGTACTTC	CASSVPGQGVYEQYF
TRBD2	TRBV2	.	TRBJ2-7	TGTGCCATCAGTCCTGGAGCGGGGGGCACCCCCTACGTGCAGTACTTC	CAISPGAGGTPYVQYF
.	TRBV30	few	TRBJ1-2	TGTGCCTGGAGGACAGCGAACTATGGCTACACCTTC	CAWRTANYGYTF
.	TRBV6-1	.	TRBJ1-2	TGTGCCAGCAGTTCCCAGACGGGGGGCGACTATGGCCACACCTTC	CASSSQTGGDYGHTF
.	TRBV7-2	once	TRBJ2-3	.	CASSRDEQFFGPGF
.	TRBV5-5	.	TRBJ1-4	TGTGCCAGCAGCTTGGGTGACGCAGAAAAACTGTTTTTT	CASSLGDAEKLFF
.	TRBV7-2	once	TRBJ1-2	TGTGCCAGCAGCCCGTCGACCTTCAACTATGGCTACACCTTC	CASSPSTFNYGYTF
.	TRBV20-1	.	TRBJ1-4	TGCAGTGGAATGGATGCCAAAGCTAACTTTTTT	CSGMDAKANFF
TRBD1	TRBV10-3	.	TRBJ1-6	TGTGCCATCAGTGAGGAAGACAGGGTATCACCCCTCCACTTT	CAISEEDRVSPLHF
.	TRBV20-1	.	TRBJ1-5	TGCAGTGCCCCAGATTGCAATGAGCAGCCCCAGCATTTT	CSAPDCNEQPQHF
.	TRBV7-2	.	TRBJ2-7	TGTGCCAGCAGCTTCGGAGGCGGCGCCGACCAGCAGTACTTC	CASSFGGGADQQYF